The 13 T cell receptor beta chains reported below all come from one sample, sequenced in a study of CD8 T cells in ankylosing spondylitis. Notes on the study in general: A TCR beta motif made of several highly homologous variants seemed typical of ankylosing spondylitis blood.

MiXCR was run by TCRdb on the 5' RACE reads, yielding one entry per CDR3 protein. The table lists over 600,000 distinct CDR3 sequences, under 20% of them singletons. No cognate antigen is known for these TCRs. What was sequenced was blood, either unsorted or a sorted T cell fraction (not recorded which). Source of these receptors: a male donor with ankylosing spondylitis.

This clonotype has only a few counts. The chain combines TRBV20-1 with TRBJ2-2; maybe TRBD2 (6 bases). Trimming removed 6 bases from V and 7 bases from J, with 15 bases in between. Germline assignment: CDR1 DFQATT and CDR2 SNEGSKA (reference sequence). The CDR3 covers 13 residues. The CDR3 loop is CSAPEEGYGELFF. In nucleotides, the CDR3 is TGCAGTGCCCCCGAGGAGGGGTACGGGGAGCTGTTTTTT.

The chain recombines TRBV12-3 or TRBV12-4 with TRBJ1-1; 8 nucleotides match TRBD1. V dropped 4 bases and J dropped 4; count of bases not matched to a gene: 8. The CDR3 loop spans 15 amino acids. As DNA, the CDR3 is TGTGCCAGCAGTTGGGATGGGACAGGCCCCACTGAAGCTTTCTTT. Protein sequence: CASSWDGTGPTEAFF.

This clonotype was seen a few times. V and J are TRBV12-3 or TRBV12-4 and TRBJ2-3, with D hard to call. Trimming took off 3 bases at V and 0 bases at J, with 16 bases between the two ends. This CDR3 is 17 amino acids long. CDR3 protein: CASSLVWAASSTDTQYF. CDR3 nucleotide sequence: TGTGCCAGCAGTTTGGTCTGGGCCGCTTCTAGCACAGATACGCAGTATTTT.

V is TRBV10-3 and J is TRBJ2-3; D gene uncertain. Germline assignment: CDR1 ENHRY and CDR2 SYGVKD. Between the trimmed V and J ends, which lost 2 bases and 4 bases, there was a span of 7 bases. The CDR3 contains 13 residues. CDR3 loop: CAISEVLSDTQYF. CDR3 bases: TGTGCCATCAGTGAGGTACTCTCAGATACGCAGTATTTT.

This clonotype was seen more than once but under ten times. The CDR3 DNA reads TGTGCCAGCGAACCTGCCGGGACAGCGAACACTGAAGCTTTCTTT. It yields the protein CASEPAGTANTEAFF. The rearrangement joins TRBV6-2 or TRBV6-3 to TRBJ1-1, with 7 bases fitting TRBD1. The junction had 10 bases not matched to a gene; V was cut back by 8 bases and J by 1 base. The germline V gene encodes CDR1 MNHEY and CDR2 SVGEGT. The CDR3 consists of 15 residues.

This clonotype appeared many times. V and J are TRBV12-3 or TRBV12-4 and TRBJ2-7; 11 positions agree with TRBD2. The CDR3 runs to 14 residues. The ends lost 3 bases at V and 3 bases at J; junction bases unmatched: 1. The CDR3 loop is CASSFGTSGYEQYF. The CDR3 bases are TGTGCCAGCAGTTTTGGGACTAGCGGCTACGAGCAGTACTTC.

This clonotype occurred a few times. In DNA, the CDR3 is TGCGCCAGCACCCCCTTGGACAGGGCGGGCGAGCAGTACTTC. Translating gives CASTPLDRAGEQYF. V and J are TRBV5-1 and TRBJ2-7; 8 positions agree with TRBD1. CDR3 length: 14 amino acids. The ends lost 6 bases at V and 6 bases at J; junction bases unmatched: 11. Germline CDR1 and CDR2: SGHRS and YFSETQ. The full variable domain, its missing parts supplied by reference TRBV5-1 and TRBJ2-7, is KAGVTQTPRYLIKTRGQQVTLSCSPISGHRSVSWYQQTPGQGLQFLFEYFSETQRNKGNFPGRFSGRQFSNSRSEMNVSTLELGDSALYLCASTPLDRAGEQYFGPGTRLTVT.

This clonotype was detected only a few times. The chain couples TRBV27 to TRBJ1-2; perhaps TRBD1 as D (6 bases). V was pared by 6 bases and J by 7 bases, with 18 bases between. Germline values: CDR1 MNHEY, CDR2 SMNVEV (reference sequence). This CDR3 is 14 amino acids long. This CDR3 reads CASRVTGPRGGYTF. The CDR3 DNA reads TGTGCCAGCAGAGTGACAGGACCAAGGGGTGGCTACACCTTC.

This chain links TRBV11-2 with TRBJ2-3; TRBD1 matches 9 bases. Germline values: CDR1 SGHAT, CDR2 FQNNGV. The CDR3 covers 15 residues. V shed 5 bases and J 5 bases; nucleotides not matched to a gene: 8. CDR3 in amino acids: CASSTGTGGLDTQYF. The CDR3 DNA is TGTGCCAGCAGCACCGGAACAGGGGGCCTAGATACGCAGTATTTT. Full variable domain (rest looked up from reference TRBV11-2 and TRBJ2-3): EAGVAQSPRYKIIEKRQSVAFWCNPISGHATLYWYQQILGQGPKLLIQFQNNGVVDDSQLPKDRFSAERLKGVDSTLKIQPAKLEDSAVYLCASSTGTGGLDTQYFGPGTRLTVL.

This clonotype occurred many times. The V gene is TRBV20-1, the J gene TRBJ2-1, with 10 bases matching TRBD2. The CDR3 has 15 amino acids. The V segment lost 6 bases and the J segment 4 bases; nucleotides outside the gene matches: 9. The germline V gene has CDR1 DFQATT and CDR2 SNEGSKA (reference sequence). Here the CDR3 reads CSADLAGGPYNEQFF. The CDR3 DNA sequence: TGCAGTGCCGATTTAGCGGGGGGCCCTTACAATGAGCAGTTCTTC.

This clonotype appeared a few times. The chain couples TRBV5-1 to TRBJ2-1; the match to TRBD2 covers 8 bases. V trimming: 6 bases; J trimming: 3 bases; junction bases outside the gene matches: 11. The CDR3 totals 16 residues. Germline values: CDR1 SGHRS, CDR2 YFSETQ. The CDR3 is CASTRDAGGNYNEQFF. The DNA of the CDR3 is TGCGCCAGCACCCGGGACGCGGGGGGAAACTACAATGAGCAGTTCTTC.

The rearrangement joins TRBV5-1 to TRBJ2-1; D is perhaps TRBD2 (5 bases). CDR3 length equals 14 residues. V was trimmed by 4 bases and J by 6 bases, leaving 14 bases between them. Germline V gene data show CDR1 as SGHRS and CDR2 as YFSETQ. The CDR3 DNA is TGCGCCAGCAGCGGGAGCGGCTACGGCAATGAGCAGTTCTTC. This sequence encodes CASSGSGYGNEQFF.

This clonotype turned up a few times. The chain uses TRBV11-2 and TRBJ2-7; 8 nucleotides align to TRBD1. CDR1 is SGHAT and CDR2 is FQNNGV in the germline V gene. The CDR3 totals 13 residues. Germline trimming cut 3 bases from V and 5 bases from J; bases unmatched to any gene: 3. CDR3 in amino acids: CASSLQGADEQYF. In nucleotides, the CDR3 is TGTGCCAGCAGCTTGCAGGGGGCGGACGAGCAGTACTTC.